What follows are 6 T cell receptor beta chains derived from one specimen sequenced in a study of blood T cell repertoires in COVID-19. Some clones are missing from TCRdb's copy, which holds only in-frame ones; the method was immunoSEQ multiplex PCR. The repertoire includes some 130,000 clones, 86% of them detected once, and roughly 10% sits in the top ten. The sequenced material came from peripheral blood. Source of these receptors: a woman in her 70s with COVID-19, enrolled during active disease.

This clone showed up just a few times. CDR3 coding DNA: TGTGCCAGCAGCCAGGGAGGGACGGGAGGCACCTTC. Its protein is CASSQGGTGGTF. The chain joins TRBV14 to TRBJ1-2; TRBD1 might be the D (5 bases). The V end lost 3 bases, the J end lost 13 bases, and 15 bases lay between the germline ends. Germline V lookup: CDR1 SGHDN, CDR2 FVKESK. This CDR3 comprises 12 residues.

The V and J genes are TRBV5-4 and TRBJ2-5; the D gene is possibly TRBD2 (6 bases). The length of the CDR3 is 16 residues. Trimming took off 4 bases at V and 0 bases at J, with 16 bases between the two ends. Germline loops: CDR1 SGHNT, CDR2 YYREEE (reference sequence). The CDR3 region is CASSPPGLKYQETQYF. The CDR3, as DNA: TGTGCCAGCAGCCCCCCTGGACTAAAGTACCAAGAGACCCAGTACTTC.

The CDR3 coding sequence is TGTGCCAGCTCCTTAACGCAGGGATACACAGATACGCAGTATTTT. Its translation: CASSLTQGYTDTQYF. The chain joins TRBV18 to TRBJ2-3, with D possibly being TRBD1 (5 bases). The CDR3 is made up of 15 amino acids. From germline, CDR1 is KGHSH and CDR2 LQKENI. Trimming left V 6 bases short and J 2 bases short, with 15 bases between.

The chain carries TRBV2 and TRBJ1-4; no definite D call. This CDR3 is 16 amino acids long. Germline-derived CDR1 and CDR2 are SNHLY and FYNNEI. The V end lost 4 bases, the J end lost 0 bases, and 12 bases lay between the germline ends. In DNA, the CDR3 is TGTGCCAGCAGTGCTCTGGGCCTCGCAACTAATGAAAAACTGTTTTTT. Encoded protein: CASSALGLATNEKLFF.

The gene calls are TRBV11-2 and TRBJ2-7, with 7 positions matching TRBD1. J lost 4 bases, V lost 1 base, and 7 bases had no gene match. The CDR3 spans 15 residues. Germline CDR1 and CDR2: SGHAT and FQNNGV. The CDR3 nucleotides are TGTGCCAGCAGCTTAGCCCTCGGACAGGTTTACGAGCAGTACTTC. It yields the protein CASSLALGQVYEQYF.

The chain combines TRBV14 with TRBJ1-2; perhaps TRBD1 as D (6 bases). The CDR3 totals 13 residues. Per the germline V gene, CDR1 is SGHDN and CDR2 is FVKESK. The V end lost 2 bases, the J end lost 7 bases, and 11 bases lay between the germline ends. CDR3 nucleotides: TGTGCCAGCAGCCAAAGAGGGGGAGTTGGCTACACCTTC. It yields the protein CASSQRGGVGYTF.